The rows below give T cell receptor beta chains drawn from one sample of a study of T cell responses to AZD1222 COVID-19 vaccine. The method was immunoSEQ multiplex PCR; TCRdb's version includes in-frame clones alone and lacks a portion of them. The data hold roughly 160,000 clones, with about nine tenths observed a single time. Material: peripheral blood, obtained on day 0 of AZD1222 vaccination. These receptors were taken from an adult in good health. The CDR3 runs from the conserved cysteine through the conserved F or W. A D gene is named only where the DNA matches it firmly. Clone size, where shown, is once, few, many, or a class for clones that have expanded.

j_gene,d_gene,abundance,v_gene,CDR3aa,CDR3nt
TRBJ2-5,NA,NA,TRBV5-1,CASSQGETQYF,TGCGCCAGCAGCCAGGGAGAGACCCAGTACTTC
TRBJ1-1,NA,once,TRBV11-3,CASSAPGHGNTEAFF,TGTGCCAGCAGCGCTCCGGGACATGGGAACACTGAAGCTTTCTTT
TRBJ2-7,NA,once,TRBV4-1,CASSQELGGVSYEQYF,TGCGCCAGCAGCCAGGAGCTGGGCGGTGTTTCCTACGAGCAGTACTTC
TRBJ1-2,NA,NA,TRBV7-3,CASSLSGGQVGYTF,TGTGCCAGCAGCTTATCTGGGGGTCAGGTTGGCTACACCTTC
TRBJ2-3,TRBD2,NA,TRBV5-1,CASSLVSGGAGTQYF,TGCGCCAGCAGCTTGGTTAGCGGGGGGGCAGGTACGCAGTATTTT
TRBJ2-1,TRBD2,NA,TRBV27,CASSSLPGGDNEQFF,TGTGCCAGCAGTTCCCTCCCGGGGGGGGACAATGAGCAGTTCTTC
TRBJ2-3,NA,NA,TRBV6-1,CASSEWGSAGTDTQYF,TGTGCCAGCAGTGAGTGGGGTAGCGCAGGCACAGATACGCAGTATTTT
TRBJ2-1,NA,NA,TRBV3-1/TRBV3-2,CASSYNLGVYNEQFF,TGTGCCAGCAGTTACAATTTAGGGGTTTACAATGAGCAGTTCTTC
TRBJ2-1,NA,NA,TRBV6-2/TRBV6-3,CASSPHRVGNNEQFF,TGTGCCAGCAGCCCCCACAGGGTCGGAAACAATGAGCAGTTCTTC
TRBJ1-2,NA,once,TRBV1,CTSSQDGASYGYTF,TGCACCAGCAGCCAAGATGGGGCCTCCTATGGCTACACCTTC
TRBJ2-2,NA,NA,TRBV4-1,CASSPSYTGELFF,TGCGCCAGCAGCCCCTCATACACCGGGGAGCTGTTTTTT
TRBJ1-2,NA,NA,TRBV11-3,CASSLDHYQSKNYGYTF,TGTGCCAGCAGCTTAGATCACTATCAGTCCAAGAACTATGGCTACACCTTC
TRBJ2-5,NA,NA,TRBV10-2,CASSPLVEGETQYF,TGCGCCAGCAGTCCCCTGGTCGAGGGGGAGACCCAGTACTTC
TRBJ1-4,NA,NA,TRBV11-2,CASRPATNEKLFF,TGTGCCAGCAGACCCGCAACTAATGAAAAACTGTTTTTT
TRBJ1-5,NA,NA,TRBV18,CASSQGSGADQPQHF,TGTGCCAGCTCACAGGGTAGCGGGGCGGATCAGCCCCAGCATTTT
TRBJ1-2,NA,NA,TRBV27,CASSQLGTAHKRYGYTF,TGTGCCAGCAGTCAACTTGGGACGGCCCACAAAAGATATGGCTACACCTTC